This T cell receptor (beta chain) emerged from a study of T cell responses to AZD1222 COVID-19 vaccine. Study outcomes and limitations: Unmutated variant regions are reportedly targeted by nearly half of spike-specific TCRs. The number of AZD1222 recipients seropositive at baseline was only five to seven. The study sampled repertoires only after the peak T cell response.

Per germline, CDR1 SQVTM and CDR2 ANQGSEA. V lost 7 bases and J lost 8; bases outside the gene matches: 18. This CDR3 spans 15 amino acids. Measured with immunoSEQ multiplex PCR; TCRdb has only the in-frame clones, and not every one. Here the sample spans 90,000 to 120,000 clones, about 85% being singletons. With respect to this clone: Its antigen is not identified.

The receptor was isolated from an adult who received the AZD1222 COVID-19 vaccine. The specimen comprised peripheral blood, sampled 28 days after the second AZD1222 dose. V is TRBV29-1 and J is TRBJ1-2; 8 bases agree with TRBD1. Here the CDR3 reads CSAYLGQGASRGYTF. The CDR3 DNA is TGCAGCGCCTACCTAGGGCAGGGGGCTTCTCGGGGCTACACCTTC.